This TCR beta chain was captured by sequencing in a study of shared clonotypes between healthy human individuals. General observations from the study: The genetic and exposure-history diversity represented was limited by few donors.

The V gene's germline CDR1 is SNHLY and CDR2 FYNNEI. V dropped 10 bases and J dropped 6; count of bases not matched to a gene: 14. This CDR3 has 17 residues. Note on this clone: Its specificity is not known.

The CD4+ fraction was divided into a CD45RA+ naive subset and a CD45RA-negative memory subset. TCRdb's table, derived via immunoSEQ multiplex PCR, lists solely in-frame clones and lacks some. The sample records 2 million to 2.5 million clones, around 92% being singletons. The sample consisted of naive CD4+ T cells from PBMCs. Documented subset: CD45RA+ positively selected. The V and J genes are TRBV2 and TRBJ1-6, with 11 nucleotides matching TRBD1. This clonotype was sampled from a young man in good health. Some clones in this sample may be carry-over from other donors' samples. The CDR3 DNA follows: TGTGCCACCAAGCTGGCCGGACAGGGGGCTTTTAATTCACCCCTCCACTTT. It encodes CATKLAGQGAFNSPLHF.